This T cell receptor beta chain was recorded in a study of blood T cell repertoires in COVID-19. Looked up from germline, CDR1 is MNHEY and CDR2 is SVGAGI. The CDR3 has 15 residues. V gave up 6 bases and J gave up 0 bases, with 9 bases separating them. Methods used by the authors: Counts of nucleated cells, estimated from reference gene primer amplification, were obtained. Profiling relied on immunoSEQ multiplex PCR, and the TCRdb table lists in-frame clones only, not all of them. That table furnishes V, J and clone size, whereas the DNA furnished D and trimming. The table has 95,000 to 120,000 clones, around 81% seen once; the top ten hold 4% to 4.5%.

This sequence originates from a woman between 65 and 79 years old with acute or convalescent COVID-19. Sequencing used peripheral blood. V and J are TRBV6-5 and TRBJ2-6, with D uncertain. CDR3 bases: TGTGCCAGCAGACCGCGGTCCTCTGGGGCCAACGTCCTGACTTTC. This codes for CASRPRSSGANVLTF.